This T cell receptor beta chain was captured by sequencing in a study of cytomegalovirus exposure and HLA in healthy donors. PCR used 60 Vbeta primers and 13 Jbeta primers. Repertoires were generated with immunoSEQ multiplex PCR, while TCRdb's copy carries only in-frame clones and drops some. The sample lists roughly 150,000 clones, almost 85% occurring once. Trimming removed 8 bases from V and 5 bases from J; junction bases left unmatched: 18. This CDR3 spans 16 amino acids. Germline V lookup: CDR1 MGHRA, CDR2 YSYEKL. The specimen was PBMCs. The receptor comes from a man younger than 45 in good health and CMV-seropositive. The V and J genes are TRBV4-1 and TRBJ2-7; 7 bases are shared with TRBD1. The CDR3 DNA reads TGCGCCAGCCGCGAAGCCCAGACAGGGTTCAGCCACGAGCAGTACTTC. Amino acid sequence: CASREAQTGFSHEQYF.